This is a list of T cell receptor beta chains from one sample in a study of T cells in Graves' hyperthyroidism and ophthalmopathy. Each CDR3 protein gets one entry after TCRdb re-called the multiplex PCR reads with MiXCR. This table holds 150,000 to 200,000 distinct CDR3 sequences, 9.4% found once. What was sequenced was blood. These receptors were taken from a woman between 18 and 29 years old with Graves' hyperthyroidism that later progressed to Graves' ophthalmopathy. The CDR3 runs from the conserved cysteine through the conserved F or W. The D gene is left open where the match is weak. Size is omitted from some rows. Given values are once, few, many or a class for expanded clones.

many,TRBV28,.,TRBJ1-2,CASSLWPGSPDYGYTF,TGTGCCAGCAGTTTGTGGCCAGGGTCTCCTGACTATGGCTACACCTTC
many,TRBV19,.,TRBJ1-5,CASSIPRGVNQPQHF,TGTGCCAGTAGTATTCCCAGGGGAGTCAATCAGCCCCAGCATTTT
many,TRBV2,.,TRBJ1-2,CASSVAGENYGYTF,TGTGCCAGCAGTGTTGCAGGAGAGAACTATGGCTACACCTTC
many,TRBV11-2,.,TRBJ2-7,CASSYQGYEQYF,TGTGCCAGCAGCTACCAGGGTTACGAGCAGTACTTC
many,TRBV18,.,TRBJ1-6,CASSQDVSYNSPLHF,TGTGCCAGCTCACAGGACGTCTCCTATAATTCACCCCTCCACTTT
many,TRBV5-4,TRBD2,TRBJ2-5,CASSIAGAQQETQYF,TGTGCCAGCAGCATAGCGGGAGCACAACAAGAGACCCAGTACTTC
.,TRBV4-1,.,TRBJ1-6,CASSSWTEANSPLHF,TGCGCCAGCAGCAGCTGGACAGAGGCTAATTCACCCCTCCACTTT
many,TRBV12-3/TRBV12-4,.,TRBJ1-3,CASSPNSGNTIYF,TGTGCCAGCAGCCCCAACTCTGGAAACACCATATATTTT
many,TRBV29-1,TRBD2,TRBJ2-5,CSVGRGGSTETQYF,TGCAGCGTTGGGAGGGGCGGGAGTACGGAGACCCAGTACTTC
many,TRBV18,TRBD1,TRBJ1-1,CASSLRTGGETEAFF,TGTGCCAGCTCACTACGGACAGGGGGGGAGACTGAAGCTTTCTTT
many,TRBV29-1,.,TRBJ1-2,CSVEDSEQPPPSNYGYTF,TGCAGCGTTGAAGATTCGGAACAGCCACCGCCCTCTAACTATGGCTACACCTTC
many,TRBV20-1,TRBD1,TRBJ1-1,CSARRQGGTEAFF,TGCAGTGCTAGAAGACAGGGTGGTACTGAAGCTTTCTTT
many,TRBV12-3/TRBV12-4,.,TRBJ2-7,CASSSGGRDSAVEQYF,TGTGCCAGCAGTTCCGGGGGCAGGGATTCCGCGGTCGAGCAGTACTTC
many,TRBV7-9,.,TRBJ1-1,CASSLDQISNTEAFF,TGTGCCAGCAGCTTAGATCAGATTTCGAACACTGAAGCTTTCTTT
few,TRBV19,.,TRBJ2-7,CASSKTRGEQYF,TGTGCCAGTAGTAAAACAAGAGGTGAGCAGTACTTC
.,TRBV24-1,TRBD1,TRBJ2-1,CATSDFADRGGNEQFF,TGTGCCACCAGTGATTTCGCGGACAGGGGGGGGAATGAGCAGTTCTTC